This T cell receptor beta chain was retrieved from a study of siplizumab effects on memory and regulatory T cells. The study, taken as a whole, reports: Naive T cells looked more diverse than memory cells and looked like major alloresponse contributors. Most proliferating CD4+ or CD8+ clones, roughly 80-97%, had no naive or memory assignment. For mappable alloreactive CD4+ clones, the mean Treg-derived fraction was roughly 70% with siplizumab and roughly 26% in controls.

In a few donor pairs, unstimulated naive, memory, effector memory and TEMRA subsets were sequenced. The assay was immunoSEQ multiplex PCR, and TCRdb's table has in-frame clones only and misses some. The sample carries roughly 60,000 clones, nearly 98% recorded once. About this clone itself: The antigen remains undetermined.

The material sequenced was naive CD8+ T cells sorted from blood. This clonotype was sampled from a human donor in good health.

As DNA, the CDR3 is TGTGCCACCAGCAGAGGGGGGGCGGGGGAATCCTACGAGCAGTACTTC. It is translated as CATSRGGAGESYEQYF. The V call is TRBV15, the J call TRBJ2-7, with D possibly TRBD2 on 7 matching bases. The CDR3 is made up of 16 amino acids. Germline values: CDR1 LNHNV, CDR2 YYDKDF (reference sequence). Trimming pared 1 base from V and 1 base from J, leaving 14 bases between.